This TCR beta chain emerged from a study of T cell clusters in autoimmune cytopenias. Study-wide results and limits: Primary autoimmune cytopenia patients appeared to lack physiological T cell clusters present in healthy donors. Functional roles of the in silico T cell clusters still await experimental validation.

CDR1 is DFQATT and CDR2 is SNEGSKA in the germline V gene (reference sequence). The CDR3 totals 18 residues. About 37,500 genome equivalents of blood DNA were amplified for TRB. As regards this clonotype: Its antigen is not identified.

Multiplex touch-down PCR amplified TRB using TRB-A and TRB-B pools in one tube. TCRdb re-called the multiplex PCR reads; one entry per CDR3 protein, DNA not given. The sample table includes 3,000 to 3,500 distinct CDR3 sequences. This clonotype was sampled from a human donor with an autoimmune cytopenia or autoimmune hepatitis (not recorded which). The V call is TRBV20-1, the J call TRBJ2-5; the D gene TCRdb calls, TRBD2, cannot be checked with no DNA. Sequencing was done on a sample of peripheral blood. CDR3 amino acids: CSARDREASGRGKETQYF.